This TCR beta chain was sequenced in a study of a mutant IDH1 vaccine in newly diagnosed glioma. Study-wide background: Eight vaccinations went to patients in weeks 1, 3, 5, 7, 11, 15, 19, 23. Vaccination followed radiotherapy alone by 4-6 weeks, or accompanied temozolomide cycles.

Sample time point: week 23, last vaccination. Topical imiquimod was applied with each vaccine dose, which held 300 ug of mutant IDH1 20-mer peptide. Study conclusions and caveats: Any relationship between pseudoprogression and changes in top peripheral T cell clonotypes seemed absent.

Details on this clone: Its antigen is not known.

Sequenced by immunoSEQ multiplex PCR; TCRdb stores in-frame clones only, minus some. The sample includes about 38,000 clones, approximately 80% of them seen just once. Trimming removed 2 bases from V and 2 bases from J, with 21 bases in between. From germline, CDR1 is SEHNR and CDR2 FQNEAQ (reference sequence). This CDR3 is 18 amino acids long. The source is a man in his forties with glioma. This sequence joins TRBV7-9 and TRBJ1-1, with D possibly being TRBD1 (6 bases). Sequencing was performed on PBMCs, taken from a glioma patient whose treatment included an IDH1 peptide vaccine. The CDR3 here is CASSLKAGVRGKNTEAFF. The CDR3 region has the DNA TGTGCCAGCAGCTTAAAGGCCGGGGTGAGGGGGAAAAACACTGAAGCTTTCTTT. Using reference TRBV7-9 and TRBJ1-1 for the parts outside the CDR3, the full variable domain is DTGVSQNPRHKITKRGQNVTFRCDPISEHNRLYWYRQTLGQGPEFLTYFQNEAQLEKSRLLSDRFSAERPKGSFSTLEIQRTEQGDSAMYLCASSLKAGVRGKNTEAFFGQGTRLTVV.